The 22 T cell receptor beta chains in this list originate from one sample, sequenced in a study of shared clonotypes between healthy human individuals. Sequencing was performed with immunoSEQ multiplex PCR; in TCRdb, only in-frame clones are kept and a portion is missing. The sample yields about 710,000 clones, around 77% seen once. The sequenced sample was memory CD4+ T cells sorted from blood. Subset reported: CD45RA-negative fraction. The receptors shown here come from a woman in her 30s in good health.

The V call is TRBV7-3, the J call TRBJ2-6; D may be TRBD2 (5 bases). Germline V gene sequence: CDR1 SGHTA, CDR2 FQGTGA. The CDR3 totals 14 residues. The V gene lost 5 bases and the J gene lost 4 bases, with 9 bases spanning the gap. As DNA, the CDR3 is TGTGCCAGCAGCGCGACTACAGGGGCCAACGTCCTGACTTTC. This translates into CASSATTGANVLTF.

The chain is built from TRBV6-1 and TRBJ1-5; D remains unclear. Germline CDR1 is MNHNS and CDR2 is SASEGT. V lost 8 bases, J lost 4 bases, and 12 bases lay in between. The CDR3 loop spans 13 amino acids. The CDR3 protein is CASGGRRNQPQHF. DNA for the CDR3: TGTGCCAGCGGAGGAAGACGGAATCAGCCCCAGCATTTT.

V is TRBV7-9 and J is TRBJ2-1, with 9 bases lining up with TRBD1. Looked up from germline, CDR1 is SEHNR and CDR2 is FQNEAQ (reference sequence). The junction had 3 bases not matched to a gene; V was cut back by 5 bases and J by 7 bases. The CDR3 is 13 amino acids. Here the CDR3 DNA reads TGTGCCAGCAGCCCGACAGGGGGGAATGAGCAGTTCTTC. Its translation is CASSPTGGNEQFF.

This clone came up a few times. The chain employs TRBV11-2 and TRBJ1-2, with D unclear. The V and J ends lost 6 bases and 8 bases respectively, with 25 bases between them. There are 16 residues in the CDR3. Germline V gene lookup returns CDR1 SGHAT and CDR2 FQNNGV. This CDR3 is CASSPQGAGWPWGYTF. As DNA, the CDR3 is TGTGCCAGCAGTCCTCAAGGAGCGGGCTGGCCTTGGGGCTACACCTTC.

This clone was seen more than once but under ten times. The rearrangement joins TRBV6-1 to TRBJ2-7, with 9 bases lining up with TRBD1. J gave up 4 bases and V 4 bases, and 5 bases lay outside the gene matches. CDR3 size: 14 residues. Germline lookup yields CDR1 MNHNS and CDR2 SASEGT. CDR3 bases: TGTGCCAGCAGTGCTGGGACAGGGAGTTACGAGCAGTACTTC. It codes for CASSAGTGSYEQYF.

A note on this clone: Other DNA sequences in this specimen translate into the identical CDR3. V is TRBV4-2 and J is TRBJ1-2; 7 bases match TRBD1. The CDR3 runs to 12 residues. V lost 8 bases and J lost 2; bases outside the gene matches: 2. Germline CDR1 and CDR2: LGHNA and YNFKEQ. CDR3 DNA sequence: TGTGCCAGCGGACAGGAAAACTATGGCTACACCTTC. This codes for CASGQENYGYTF.

This clone turned up a few times. This chain links TRBV7-8 with TRBJ1-5; D is undetermined. The CDR3 spans 14 residues. Germline CDR1 reads SGHVS; CDR2 reads FQNEAQ. Trimming pared 5 bases from V and 7 bases from J, leaving 15 bases between. As DNA, the CDR3 is TGTGCCAGCAGCCCTACTGTGCTTCGGCAGCCCCAGCATTTT. Translating gives CASSPTVLRQPQHF. Using reference TRBV7-8 and TRBJ1-5 for the parts outside the CDR3, the full variable domain is GAGVSQSPRYKVAKRGQDVALRCDPISGHVSLFWYQQALGQGPEFLTYFQNEAQLDKSGLPSDRFFAERPEGSVSTLKIQRTQQEDSAVYLCASSPTVLRQPQHFGDGTRLSIL.

V gene TRBV15 combines with J gene TRBJ1-3; D is undetermined. Trimming removed 3 bases at V and 2 bases at J, with 11 bases between. Germline-derived CDR1 and CDR2 are LNHNV and YYDKDF (reference sequence). The CDR3 has 15 amino acids. CDR3: CATSSDGKTGNTIYF. CDR3 in DNA: TGTGCCACCAGCAGTGACGGGAAAACTGGAAACACCATATATTTT.

V gene TRBV30 combines with J gene TRBJ1-2; 7 nucleotides match TRBD1. The CDR3 loop spans 15 amino acids. V lost 2 bases, J lost 8 bases, and 14 bases stayed unmatched. CDR1 GTSNPN and CDR2 SVGIG come from the germline V gene (reference sequence). In DNA, the CDR3 is TGTGCCTGGAGTCCTACTACCACGACAGGGCGAGGCTACACCTTC. This gives the protein CAWSPTTTTGRGYTF.

This chain joins TRBV10-2 and TRBJ2-3, with 9 positions matching TRBD2. The V gene's germline CDR1 is WSHSY and CDR2 SAAADI. V lost 3 bases, J lost 3 bases, and 4 bases stayed unmatched. The CDR3 length is 15 residues. Here the CDR3 reads CASSDSGSETDTQYF. Here the CDR3 DNA reads TGCGCCAGCAGTGATAGCGGGAGTGAAACAGATACGCAGTATTTT.

This clone was seen a single time. This chain connects TRBV5-1 to TRBJ1-2, with a tentative D call TRBD1 (5 bases). The germline CDR1 and CDR2 sequences are SGHRS and YFSETQ. Trimming stripped 2 bases from V and 8 bases from J, with 13 bases between. This CDR3 comprises 13 residues. The CDR3, as DNA: TGCGCCAGCAGCTTTCAAGGGGCTGAGGGCTACACCTTC. It encodes CASSFQGAEGYTF.

The chain has TRBV9 and TRBJ2-3; the match to TRBD2 covers 11 bases. The CDR3 extends over 16 amino acids. Germline V CDR1 and CDR2: SGDLS, YYNGEE. Trimming cost V 4 bases and J 0 bases; bases outside gene matches: 4. CDR3 sequence reads: CASSPRTSGSTDTQYF. CDR3 bases: TGTGCCAGCAGCCCACGGACTAGCGGGAGCACAGATACGCAGTATTTT.

With regard to this clone: Different DNA sequences within this sample yield the same CDR3. The chain joins TRBV7-2 to TRBJ2-3; the match to TRBD2 covers 7 bases. The germline V gene encodes CDR1 SGHTA and CDR2 FQGNSA. CDR3 length equals 14 residues. The V and J ends lost 5 bases and 3 bases, in that order; junction bases with no gene match: 5. In DNA, the CDR3 is TGTGCCAGCAGCCCGAGTAGCGGGACAGATACGCAGTATTTT. This sequence encodes CASSPSSGTDTQYF.

The CDR3 DNA reads as TGCGCCAGCAGTGCAGGGGGCGCGAACACCATATATTTT. This gives the protein CASSAGGANTIYF. The chain combines TRBV10-1 with TRBJ1-3; 8 nucleotides line up with TRBD1. The junction had 3 bases not matched to a gene; V was cut back by 4 bases and J by 7 bases. This CDR3 has 13 residues. Germline V gives CDR1 WNHNN, CDR2 SYGVQD (reference sequence).

The chain links TRBV27 to TRBJ1-5, with 7 bases matching TRBD1. Trimming removed 5 bases from V and 5 bases from J; junction bases left unmatched: 3. Germline V gene sequence: CDR1 MNHEY, CDR2 SMNVEV (reference sequence). This CDR3 has 13 amino acids. This chain's CDR3 is CASSGTEDQPQHF. The DNA of the CDR3 is TGTGCCAGCAGTGGGACAGAAGATCAGCCCCAGCATTTT.

This rearrangement joins TRBV7-2 to TRBJ1-2, with unresolved D. This CDR3 is 16 amino acids long. Trimming shortened V by 2 bases and J by 2 bases, and 15 bases separated the two germline ends. CDR1 is SGHTA and CDR2 is FQGNSA in the germline V gene. The CDR3 bases are TGTGCCAGCAGCTTATCCCCCGGTAGGAGGAACTATGGCTACACCTTC. Its protein is CASSLSPGRRNYGYTF.

The genes are TRBV5-1 and TRBJ2-1, with 7 bases fitting TRBD2. V gave up 4 bases and J gave up 1 base; unmatched junction bases: 11. The CDR3 contains 17 residues. The germline V gene encodes CDR1 SGHRS and CDR2 YFSETQ. This CDR3 is CASSPGGAGLSYNEQFF. CDR3 nucleotides: TGCGCCAGCAGCCCGGGGGGAGCGGGCCTGTCCTACAATGAGCAGTTCTTC.

This clone turned up a few times. The chain has TRBV5-5 and TRBJ2-3; D is unclear. Trimming removed 0 bases at V and 2 bases at J, with 10 bases between. Germline V gives CDR1 SGHKS, CDR2 YYEKEE (reference sequence). The CDR3 length is 15 residues. CDR3 sequence (DNA): TGTGCCAGCAGCTTGGGTAGTGGGAACACAGATACGCAGTATTTT. This encodes CASSLGSGNTDTQYF.

The rearrangement links TRBV18 to TRBJ1-2; TRBD1 matches at 10 bases. The V segment lost 1 base and the J segment 4 bases; nucleotides outside the gene matches: 3. Germline V CDR1 and CDR2: KGHSH, LQKENI. The CDR3 totals 15 residues. CDR3 protein: CASSPRQGAFYGYTF. The CDR3 DNA follows: TGTGCCAGCTCACCACGACAGGGGGCCTTCTATGGCTACACCTTC. Looking up the rest from reference TRBV18 and TRBJ1-2 gives the full variable domain: NAGVMQNPRHLVRRRGQEARLRCSPMKGHSHVYWYRQLPEEGLKFMVYLQKENIIDESGMPKERFSAEFPKEGPSILRIQQVVRGDSAAYFCASSPRQGAFYGYTFGSGTRLTVV.

This clone was seen more than once but under ten times. CDR3 coding DNA: TGCGCCAGCAGCTTGGATGGGACAGGGAATACAGATACGCAGTATTTT. Translation: CASSLDGTGNTDTQYF. The rearrangement links TRBV5-1 to TRBJ2-3; 9 nucleotides match TRBD1. The CDR3 is 16 residues long. CDR1 and CDR2 (germline): SGHRS, YFSETQ. The junction had 5 bases not matched to a gene; V was cut back by 0 bases and J by 3 bases.

J is TRBJ2-1 and V is TRBV5-1; no firm D call. Germline V gene sequence: CDR1 SGHRS, CDR2 YFSETQ. The CDR3 contains 15 residues. V was cut by 1 base and J by 4 bases, with 12 bases left in between. The CDR3: CASSLIGVAYNEQFF. The CDR3 nucleotides read TGCGCCAGCAGCTTGATAGGAGTTGCGTACAATGAGCAGTTCTTC.

In DNA form, the CDR3 reads TGCGCCAGCAGCTTGGATGTGACTAATGAAAAACTGTTTTTT. This translates into CASSLDVTNEKLFF. The V and J genes are TRBV5-1 and TRBJ1-4; no reliable D call. This CDR3 has 14 amino acids. V dropped 0 bases and J dropped 2 bases, with 5 bases sitting between them. In germline, CDR1 is SGHRS, CDR2 YFSETQ.